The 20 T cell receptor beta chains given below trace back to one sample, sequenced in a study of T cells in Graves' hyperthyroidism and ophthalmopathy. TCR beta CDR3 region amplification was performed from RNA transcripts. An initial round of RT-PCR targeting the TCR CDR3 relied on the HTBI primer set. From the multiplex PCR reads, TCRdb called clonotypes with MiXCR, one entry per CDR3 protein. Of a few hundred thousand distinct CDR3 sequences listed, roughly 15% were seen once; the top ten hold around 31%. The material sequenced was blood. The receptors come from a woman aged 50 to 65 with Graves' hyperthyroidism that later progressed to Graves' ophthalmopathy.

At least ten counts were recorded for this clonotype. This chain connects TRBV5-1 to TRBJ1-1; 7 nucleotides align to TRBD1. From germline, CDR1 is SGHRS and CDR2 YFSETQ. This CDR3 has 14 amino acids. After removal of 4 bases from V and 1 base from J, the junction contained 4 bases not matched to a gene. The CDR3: CASSKGTANTEAFF. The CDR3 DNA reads TGCGCCAGCAGCAAAGGGACAGCGAACACTGAAGCTTTCTTT.

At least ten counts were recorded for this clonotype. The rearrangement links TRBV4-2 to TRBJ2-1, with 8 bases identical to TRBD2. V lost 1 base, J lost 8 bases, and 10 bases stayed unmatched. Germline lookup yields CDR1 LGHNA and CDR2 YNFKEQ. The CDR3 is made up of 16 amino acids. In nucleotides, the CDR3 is TGTGCCAGCAGCCAAGTGTCAGCGGGAGAGATACATGAGCAGTTCTTC. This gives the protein CASSQVSAGEIHEQFF.

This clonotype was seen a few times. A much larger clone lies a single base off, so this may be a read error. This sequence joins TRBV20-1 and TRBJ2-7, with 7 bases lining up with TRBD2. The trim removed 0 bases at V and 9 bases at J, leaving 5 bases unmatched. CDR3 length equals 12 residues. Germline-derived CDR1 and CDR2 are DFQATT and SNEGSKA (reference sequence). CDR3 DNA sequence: TGCAGTGCTAGAGAGGGCGGGAGCGGGCAGTACTTC. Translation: CSAREGGSGQYF.

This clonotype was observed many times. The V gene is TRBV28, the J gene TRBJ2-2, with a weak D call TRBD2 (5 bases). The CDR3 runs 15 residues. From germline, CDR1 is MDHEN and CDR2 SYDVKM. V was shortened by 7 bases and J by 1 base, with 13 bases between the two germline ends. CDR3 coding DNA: TGTGCCAGCACGCCTCGAACTAGGAACACCGGGGAGCTGTTTTTT. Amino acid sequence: CASTPRTRNTGELFF.

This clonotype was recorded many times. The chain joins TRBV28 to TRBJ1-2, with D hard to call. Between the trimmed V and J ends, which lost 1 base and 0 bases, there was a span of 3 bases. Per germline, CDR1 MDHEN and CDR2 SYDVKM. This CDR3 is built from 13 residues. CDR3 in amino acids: CASSLSPNYGYTF. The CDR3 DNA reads TGTGCCAGCAGTTTATCCCCTAACTATGGCTACACCTTC.

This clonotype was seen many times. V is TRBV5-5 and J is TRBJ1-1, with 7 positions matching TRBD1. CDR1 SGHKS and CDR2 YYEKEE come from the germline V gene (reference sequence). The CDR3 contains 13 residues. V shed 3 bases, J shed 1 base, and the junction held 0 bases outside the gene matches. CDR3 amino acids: CASSWDRNTEAFF. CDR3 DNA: TGTGCCAGCAGCTGGGACAGGAACACTGAAGCTTTCTTT.

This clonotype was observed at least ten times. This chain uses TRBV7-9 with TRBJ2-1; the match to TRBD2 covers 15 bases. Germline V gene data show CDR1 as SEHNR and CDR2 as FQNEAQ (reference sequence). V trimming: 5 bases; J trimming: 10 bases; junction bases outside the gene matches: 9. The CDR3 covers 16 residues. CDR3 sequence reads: CASSPRWTSGRGEQFF. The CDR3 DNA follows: TGTGCCAGCAGCCCAAGGTGGACTAGCGGGAGGGGCGAGCAGTTCTTC.

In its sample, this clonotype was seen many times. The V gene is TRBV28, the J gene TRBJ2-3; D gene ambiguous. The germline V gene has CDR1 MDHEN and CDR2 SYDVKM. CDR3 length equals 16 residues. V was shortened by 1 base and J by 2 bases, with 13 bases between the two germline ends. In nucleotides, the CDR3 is TGTGCCAGCAGTTTATCCCGGTGGGGAATCACAGATACGCAGTATTTT. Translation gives CASSLSRWGITDTQYF. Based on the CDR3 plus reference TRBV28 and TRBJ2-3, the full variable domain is DVKVTQSSRYLVKRTGEKVFLECVQDMDHENMFWYRQDPGLGLRLIYFSYDVKMKEKGDIPEGYSVSREKKERFSLILESASTNQTSMYLCASSLSRWGITDTQYFGPGTRLTVL.

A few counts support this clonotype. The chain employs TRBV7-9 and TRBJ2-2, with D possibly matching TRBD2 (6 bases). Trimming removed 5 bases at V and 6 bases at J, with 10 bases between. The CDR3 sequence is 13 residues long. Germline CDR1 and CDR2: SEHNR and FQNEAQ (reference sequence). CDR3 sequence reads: CASSDSGAGELFF. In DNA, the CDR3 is TGTGCCAGCAGCGATTCGGGAGCCGGGGAGCTGTTTTTT.

In DNA form, the CDR3 reads TGTGCCAGCAGGATCCCACGGTCCTACGAGCAGTACTTC. This sequence encodes CASRIPRSYEQYF. The V call is TRBV2, the J call TRBJ2-7; D remains ambiguous. Trimming removed 6 bases from V and 1 base from J, with 10 bases in between. CDR3 length: 13 residues. CDR1 is SNHLY, CDR2 FYNNEI, per germline.

The CDR3 here is CASSVGAGGQRADTQYF. CDR3 sequence (DNA): TGTGCCAGCAGCGTAGGGGCAGGGGGCCAAAGGGCAGATACGCAGTATTTT. The rearrangement links TRBV9 to TRBJ2-3; 8 bases line up with TRBD1. Per germline, CDR1 SGDLS and CDR2 YYNGEE. V dropped 0 bases and J dropped 4; count of bases not matched to a gene: 10. The CDR3 runs 17 residues.

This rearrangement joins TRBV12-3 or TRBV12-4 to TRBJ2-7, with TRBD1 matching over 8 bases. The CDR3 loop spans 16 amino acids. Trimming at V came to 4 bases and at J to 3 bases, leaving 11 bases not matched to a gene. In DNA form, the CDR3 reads TGTGCCAGCAGTTCACCGACCGGCAGGGGGCTCTACGAGCAGTACTTC. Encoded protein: CASSSPTGRGLYEQYF.

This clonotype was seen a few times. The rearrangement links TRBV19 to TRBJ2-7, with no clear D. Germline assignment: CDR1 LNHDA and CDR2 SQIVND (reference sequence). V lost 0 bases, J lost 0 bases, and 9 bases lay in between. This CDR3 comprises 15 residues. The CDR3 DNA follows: TGTGCCAGTAGTATAGATCTCGGTGACTCCTACGAGCAGTACTTC. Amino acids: CASSIDLGDSYEQYF.

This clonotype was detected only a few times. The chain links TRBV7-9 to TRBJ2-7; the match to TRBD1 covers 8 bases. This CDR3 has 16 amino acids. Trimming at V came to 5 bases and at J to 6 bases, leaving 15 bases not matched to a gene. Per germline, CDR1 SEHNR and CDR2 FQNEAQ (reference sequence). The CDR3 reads CASSPGQGRLLTEQYF. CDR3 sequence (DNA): TGTGCCAGCAGCCCCGGACAGGGAAGATTATTGACCGAGCAGTACTTC.

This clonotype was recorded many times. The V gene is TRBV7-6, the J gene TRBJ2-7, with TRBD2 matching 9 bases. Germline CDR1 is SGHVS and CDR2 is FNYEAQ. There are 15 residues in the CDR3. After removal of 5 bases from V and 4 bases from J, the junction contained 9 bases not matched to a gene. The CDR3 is CASSQNLAGPYEQYF. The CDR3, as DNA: TGTGCCAGCAGCCAAAACCTAGCGGGACCGTACGAGCAGTACTTC.

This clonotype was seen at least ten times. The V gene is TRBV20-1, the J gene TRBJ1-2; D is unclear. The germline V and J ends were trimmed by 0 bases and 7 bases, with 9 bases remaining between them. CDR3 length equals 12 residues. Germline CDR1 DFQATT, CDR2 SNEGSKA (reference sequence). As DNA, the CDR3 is TGCAGTGCTAGAGAACTTAGGTCTGGCTACACCTTC. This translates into CSARELRSGYTF.

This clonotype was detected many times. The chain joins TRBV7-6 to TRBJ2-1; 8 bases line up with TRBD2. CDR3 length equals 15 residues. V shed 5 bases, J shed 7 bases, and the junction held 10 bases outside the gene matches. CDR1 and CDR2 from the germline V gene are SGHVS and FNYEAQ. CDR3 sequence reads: CASSPTGRARNEQFF. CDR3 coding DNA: TGTGCCAGCAGCCCGACCGGGAGGGCGAGAAATGAGCAGTTCTTC. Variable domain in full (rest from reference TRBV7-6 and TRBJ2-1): GAGVSQSPRYKVTKRGQDVALRCDPISGHVSLYWYRQALGQGPEFLTYFNYEAQQDKSGLPNDRFSAERPEGSISTLTIQRTEQRDSAMYRCASSPTGRARNEQFFGPGTRLTVL.

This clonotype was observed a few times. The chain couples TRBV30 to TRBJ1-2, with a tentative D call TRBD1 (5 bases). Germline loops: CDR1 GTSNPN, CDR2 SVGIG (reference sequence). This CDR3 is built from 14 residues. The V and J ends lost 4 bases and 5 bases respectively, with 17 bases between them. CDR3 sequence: CAWIRAGRQYGYTF. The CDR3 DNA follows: TGTGCCTGGATTCGGGCAGGGCGGCAGTATGGCTACACCTTC.

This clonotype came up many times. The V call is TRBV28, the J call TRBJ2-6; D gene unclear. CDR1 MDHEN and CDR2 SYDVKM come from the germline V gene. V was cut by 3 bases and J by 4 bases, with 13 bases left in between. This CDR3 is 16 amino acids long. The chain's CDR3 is CASSFAPGRGANVLTF. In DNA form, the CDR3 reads TGTGCCAGCAGTTTTGCCCCGGGTCGAGGGGCCAACGTCCTGACTTTC.

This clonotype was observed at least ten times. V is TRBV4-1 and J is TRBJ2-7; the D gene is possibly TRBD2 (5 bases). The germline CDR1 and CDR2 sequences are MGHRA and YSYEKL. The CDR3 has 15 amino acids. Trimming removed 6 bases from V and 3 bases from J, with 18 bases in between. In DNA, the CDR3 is TGCGCCAGCAGACCCGCGGATGGCGGAGGCTACGAGCAGTACTTC. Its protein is CASRPADGGGYEQYF.